This TCR beta chain is from a study of OX40 agonist ivuxolimab in advanced cancers. The overall study: As their treatment, patients were administered ivuxolimab, an agonistic anti-OX40 (CD134) antibody.

Germline assignment: CDR1 MNHNY and CDR2 SVGAGI (reference sequence). The CDR3 is 14 amino acids. V lost 6 bases to trimming and J lost 2 bases; unmatched junction nucleotides: 5. TCRdb's copy holds only in-frame clones and misses some; the assay was immunoSEQ multiplex PCR. This sample has around 63,000 clones, with around 91% found just once. The chain has TRBV6-6 and TRBJ2-5; TRBD1 matches 8 bases. Material: CD4+ or CD8+ T cells sorted from blood, obtained in a trial of the OX40 agonist ivuxolimab. This receptor was obtained from an adult with an advanced solid tumor such as melanoma, head and neck, liver or kidney cancer. The CDR3 loop reads CASRPGQAQETQYF. The CDR3 DNA is TGTGCCAGCAGGCCGGGACAGGCACAAGAGACCCAGTACTTC.